The present entry profiles one T cell receptor beta chain with its context. Measured with immunoSEQ multiplex PCR; TCRdb has only the in-frame clones, and not every one. The sample shows 50,000 or so clones, 65% to 85% of them seen only once. This specimen belongs to a study of blood T cell repertoires in COVID-19. V shed 7 bases and J shed 1 base, with 7 bases lying between them. There are 12 residues in the CDR3. Germline V CDR1 and CDR2: SEHNR, FQNEAQ (reference sequence). The receptor was derived from a man in his forties or fifties with acute or convalescent COVID-19. The rearrangement links TRBV7-9 to TRBJ1-1; D not certain. Sequencing input: peripheral blood. The CDR3 sequence is CASIRGNTEAFF. The CDR3 DNA follows: TGTGCCAGCATCCGGGGGAACACTGAAGCTTTCTTT.